This T cell receptor (beta chain) was sequenced during a study of OX40 agonist ivuxolimab in advanced cancers. At the level of the whole study: Ivuxolimab was an agonistic, fully human IgG2 monoclonal antibody directed against OX40 (CD134), a costimulatory receptor. Partial responses occurred in three dose-escalation patients: two with cutaneous melanoma and one with hepatocellular carcinoma. Intravenous ivuxolimab was administered to patients every 2 weeks at six dose levels: 0.01, 0.1, 0.3, 1.5, 3 and 10 mg/kg. Prior anti-PD-1, anti-PD-L1 or anti-CTLA-4 therapy was permitted, and less than 45% of dose-escalation patients had received checkpoint inhibitors. Peripheral TCRbeta sequencing aimed to test whether ivuxolimab altered TCR sequence diversity and caused clonal T-cell expansion. The monotherapy dose-escalation portion (N ≈ 50 patients) of the phase I ivuxolimab trial is reported in the paper. The dose-escalation cohort was roughly 87% male with a mean age of approximately 60 years, ranging from roughly 20 to 80. Of the roughly 52 dose-escalation patients, hepatocellular carcinoma was present in approximately 20, melanoma in approximately 15, renal cell carcinoma in 9 and head and neck cancer in 9.

For sequencing of the TCRbeta CDR3 region, genomic DNA was extracted from the sorted cells. TCRbeta CDR3 regions were sequenced using the immunoSEQ Assay. Held by TCRdb, this immuneACCESS table contains in-frame sequences only and omits some clones. Under half of the omission traces to an unresolved V gene where checked; the cause of the rest is unknown. For this sample there are roughly 70,000 clones; 85% appear just once. The ten most abundant clones make up roughly 0.9% of the sample. Overall results and qualifications from the work: In the 0.1-3.0 mg/kg groups, partial responders had among the lowest normalized peripheral clonal expansion, particularly in CD8+ T cells. Low levels of normalized T-cell clonal expansion were also seen in some nonresponding patients. The antigen specificity of the clonally expanded peripheral T cells was not determined. After ivuxolimab, expanded clones were on average more numerous among CD8+ T cells than among CD4+ T cells. At doses of 0.1 to 3.0 mg/kg, clonal expansion of both CD4+ and CD8+ blood T cells was observed from baseline to week 6.

The trial excluded patients who had a history of autoimmune disease or who were on systemic immunosuppression. Peripheral blood for TCR sequencing was collected from all dose cohorts at baseline, on cycle 4 day 1, and on cycle 7 day 1. Samples came from an open-label, multicenter, first-in-human phase I dose-escalation trial of ivuxolimab. Adults with locally advanced or metastatic melanoma, renal cell, hepatocellular, or head and neck squamous cell carcinoma were enrolled in the trial. Before TCR sequencing, CD4+ T cells and CD8+ T cells were sorted from peripheral blood as separate populations. Ends trimmed: V by 5 bases, J by 4 bases; bases unmatched to a gene: 6. There are 14 amino acids in the CDR3, from cysteine to phenylalanine inclusive. Just the 42-base CDR3 DNA is kept, in frame starting at base 1. Via the germline V gene (reference sequence), CDR1 is SGHNT and CDR2 YYREEE. Points on this clone: What this receptor recognizes is not known. Base qualities are not recorded, but no much larger clone differs from it by a single base.

This clonotype was obtained from an adult with an advanced solid tumor such as melanoma, head and neck, liver or kidney cancer. The sequence links TRBV5-4 to TRBJ2-5, with 9 middle bases fitting TRBD1. Sequencing was performed on CD4+ or CD8+ T cells sorted from blood, taken in a trial of the OX40 agonist ivuxolimab. The nucleotide sequence reads as follows: TGTGCCAGCAGTACCGGGACAGGGAGAGAGACCCAGTACTTC. This codes for CASSTGTGRETQYF. With the rest looked up from the reference TRBV5-4 and TRBJ2-5 genes rather than sequenced, the full variable domain is ETGVTQSPTHLIKTRGQQVTLRCSSQSGHNTVSWYQQALGQGPQFIFQYYREEENGRGNFPPRFSGLQFPNYSSELNVNALELDDSALYLCASSTGTGRETQYFGPGTRLLVL.